This T cell receptor beta chain was retrieved from a study of shared clonotypes between healthy human individuals (dated by TCRdb to about 2020). Looking at the study overall: A couple of women and a few men aged 18 to 49 years were included in the cohort. Each donor's leukapheresis produced roughly between roughly 0.9 and 8.9 billion PBMCs. To estimate repertoire size and how much clonotypes are shared between individuals, the study performed deep sequencing of blood TCR repertoires from roughly five healthy adults. To increase sequencing depth and limit assay-specific biases, different laboratories used diverse techniques to prepare libraries and sequence TCR repertoires. For each donor, CD4 naive and CD4 memory were each run on three plates, CD8 naive on two plates, and CD8 memory on one plate.

Results the study describes overall, beyond this receptor: The genetic and exposure-history diversity represented was limited by the small number of donors. Pairwise subsampling led to the expectation that sequencing depth would affect the degree of clonotype sharing among donors. Compared with non-shared clonotypes, clonotypes shared by all four sorted-subset donors had higher generation probabilities. Naive subsets generally had larger estimated clonotype richness than memory subsets did. Sampling was restricted to blood, and TCR repertoires in tissue are likely to differ from TCR repertoires in blood. Roughly 5% of naive CD4, 3.5% of naive CD8, roughly 2.4% of memory CD4, and about 0.4% of memory CD8 clonotypes were shared across a few donors. Rarefaction of sorted-subset datasets indicated incomplete sequencing despite the large sequencing depth.

A word on this clone: Its specific antigen is unknown. No qualities accompany the bases; no much larger clone lies one base away.

TCR CDR3 regions were amplified from genomic DNA by multiplex PCR using the deep immunoSEQ assay. Extracted genomic DNA from each cell subset was spread evenly across all wells of several immunoSEQ 96-well plates, with each plate serving as a replicate. Each replicate PCR for sorted subsets received around 200 ng genomic DNA, equal to roughly 30,000 T cell genomes. Purified libraries were quantified with a Qubit 3.0 fluorometer, sized on a Bioanalyzer 2100, and re-quantified with the KAPA Library Quantification kit. Each immunoSEQ 96-well plate was sequenced on its own single-read 150-cycle Illumina NextSeq 550 flow cell. The source study handled its data this way. Because only junctional sequences without quality scores were contained in the immunoSEQ output, filtering matching that applied to full-length reads could not be performed. To assign V/J genes and CDR3, sequences were annotated using PyIR, a Python wrapper for IgBLAST v1.9, with IMGT germline references. Reads were filtered out if the reads had weak V/J assignments (E-value above 1e-6), no CDR3, stop codons, out-of-frame junctions, or ambiguous translated residues. V3J clonotypes were defined as sequences sharing the same inferred V gene, J gene, and CDR3 amino acid sequence. Percentage overlap between repertoires was computed as shared unique clonotypes divided by the size of the smaller repertoire. Three approaches were used to assess repertoire richness: RTK rarefaction, the Chao1 estimator, and Recon v2.1 estimates of unobserved clonotypes. Generation probabilities were computed with OLGA for all TCRbeta clonotypes obtained by the gDNA method from several donors. The immuneACCESS repertoire file appears here via TCRdb, limited to in-frame rearrangements. These files lack a portion of the clones; in checked studies, under half of the deficit traces to unresolved V genes, and the cause of the others is not known. Clone size and V and J calls were adopted from that table, with D and trimming inferred from the DNA. Present in this sample are 2 million to 3 million clones, around nine tenths of which were seen just once. The top ten hold roughly 0.13% of the sample.

The donors were healthy, HIV-negative adults with no recently reported acute infections or vaccinations. All donors were Caucasian adults living in Nashville, Tennessee, USA. CD4+ T cells were enriched by magnetic negative selection, after which naive cells were positively selected on CD45RA and the negative fraction was taken as the memory subset. Blood was collected by leukapheresis, and PBMCs were isolated by Ficoll-Histopaque density gradient centrifugation and then cryopreserved in liquid nitrogen vapor phase. Analytical flow cytometry was used to check the purity and quantity of each magnetically sorted T cell population. From each sorted fraction, genomic DNA was isolated and quantified by UV absorbance on a Nanodrop 2000c. Sequencing used naive CD4+ T cells sorted from blood. The sample's cell subset or site label, in plain terms: CD45RA+ positively selected. The source of this sequence is a young man in good health.

This receptor carries the CDR3 CASSWRQGGNQPQHF. The DNA sequence reads TGTGCCAGCAGTTGGAGACAGGGTGGCAATCAGCCCCAGCATTTT. The chain is made from TRBV6-6 and TRBJ1-5; 7 bases in between match TRBD1. Based on the germline V gene (reference sequence), the CDR1 and CDR2 sequences are MNHNY and SVGAGI. The CDR3 numbers 15 residues from cysteine through phenylalanine. Left in the record is the CDR3 DNA by itself, 45 bases read in frame from the first base. The germline V end is reduced by 4 bases and the J end by 2 bases; junction bases left unmatched: 5.